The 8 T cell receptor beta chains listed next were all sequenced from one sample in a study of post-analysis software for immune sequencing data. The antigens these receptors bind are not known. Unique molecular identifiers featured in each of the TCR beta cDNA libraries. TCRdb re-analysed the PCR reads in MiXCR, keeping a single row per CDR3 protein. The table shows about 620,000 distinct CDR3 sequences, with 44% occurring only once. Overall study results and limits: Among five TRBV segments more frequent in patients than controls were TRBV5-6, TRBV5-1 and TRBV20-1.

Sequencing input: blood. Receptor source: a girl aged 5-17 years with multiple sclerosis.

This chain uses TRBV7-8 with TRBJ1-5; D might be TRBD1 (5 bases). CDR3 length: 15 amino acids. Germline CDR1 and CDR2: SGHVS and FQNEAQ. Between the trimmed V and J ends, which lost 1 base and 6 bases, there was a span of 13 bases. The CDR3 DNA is TGTGCCAGCAGCTTAGTGTCGGGGGGGGGTCAGCCCCAGCATTTT. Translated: CASSLVSGGGQPQHF.

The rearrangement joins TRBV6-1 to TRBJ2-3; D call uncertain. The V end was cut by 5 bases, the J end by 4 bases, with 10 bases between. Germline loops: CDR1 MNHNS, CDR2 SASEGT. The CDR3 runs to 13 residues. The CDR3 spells CASSYDEADTQYF. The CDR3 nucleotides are TGTGCCAGCAGTTATGACGAGGCAGATACGCAGTATTTT.

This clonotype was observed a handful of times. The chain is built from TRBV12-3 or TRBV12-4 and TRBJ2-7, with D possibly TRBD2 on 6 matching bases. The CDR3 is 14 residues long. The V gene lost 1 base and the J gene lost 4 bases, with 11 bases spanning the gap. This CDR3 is CASSLGRDSYEQYF. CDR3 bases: TGTGCCAGCAGTTTAGGGCGGGACTCGTACGAGCAGTACTTC.

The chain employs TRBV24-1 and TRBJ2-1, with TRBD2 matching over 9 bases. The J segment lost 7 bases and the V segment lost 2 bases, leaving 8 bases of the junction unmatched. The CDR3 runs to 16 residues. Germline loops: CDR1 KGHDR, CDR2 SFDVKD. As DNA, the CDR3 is TGTGCCACCAGTGATTCAGGCGGGGGGGCTTCAAATGAGCAGTTCTTC. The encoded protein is CATSDSGGGASNEQFF.

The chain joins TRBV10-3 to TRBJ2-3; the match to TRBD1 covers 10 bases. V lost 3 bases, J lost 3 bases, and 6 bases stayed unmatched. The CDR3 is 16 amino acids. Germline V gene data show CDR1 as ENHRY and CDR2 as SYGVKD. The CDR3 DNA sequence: TGTGCCATCAGTGACGCTGGGACAGGGGTTACAGATACGCAGTATTTT. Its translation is CAISDAGTGVTDTQYF.

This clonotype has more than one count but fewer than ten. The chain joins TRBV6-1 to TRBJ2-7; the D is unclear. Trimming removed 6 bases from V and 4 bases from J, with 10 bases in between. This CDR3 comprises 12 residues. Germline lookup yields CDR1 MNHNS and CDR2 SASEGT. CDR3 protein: CASSGPRYEQYF. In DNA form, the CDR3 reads TGTGCCAGCAGCGGACCAAGGTACGAGCAGTACTTC.

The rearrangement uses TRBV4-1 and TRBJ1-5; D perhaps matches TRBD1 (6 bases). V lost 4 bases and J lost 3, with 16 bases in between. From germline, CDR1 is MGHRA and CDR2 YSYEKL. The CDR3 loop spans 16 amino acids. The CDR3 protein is CASSPGGSRANQPQHF. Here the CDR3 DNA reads TGCGCCAGCAGCCCGGGGGGCTCCAGGGCCAATCAGCCCCAGCATTTT.

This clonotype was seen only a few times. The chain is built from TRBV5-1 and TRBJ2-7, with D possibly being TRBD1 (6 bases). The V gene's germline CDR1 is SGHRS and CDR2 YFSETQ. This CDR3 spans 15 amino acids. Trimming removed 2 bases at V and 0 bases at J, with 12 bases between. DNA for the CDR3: TGCGCCAGCAGCTTCCGACAGGAATACTCCTACGAGCAGTACTTC. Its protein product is CASSFRQEYSYEQYF.